These 13 T cell receptor beta chains were all obtained from the same sample, sequenced in a study of CD8+CD57+ T cells in acquired aplastic anemia. Sequenced patients had shown CD8+CD57+ cell expansion by flow cytometry. Genomic DNA, the template, was used for profiling of the TCR beta VDJ and CDR3. A single record per CDR3 protein comes from TCRdb applying MiXCR to the reads. The sample contains approximately 130,000 distinct CDR3 sequences, almost 40% of which appear only once. Input material: sorted CD4+, CD8+, or CD8+CD57+ T cells (not recorded which) from PBMCs. Receptor source: a human donor with aplastic anemia.

The chain joins TRBV7-8 to TRBJ2-7; TRBD2 matches at 16 bases. V lost 4 bases to trimming and J lost 5 bases; unmatched junction nucleotides: 5. CDR1 and CDR2 (germline): SGHVS, FQNEAQ. The CDR3 has 16 amino acids. The CDR3 region has the DNA TGTGCCAGCAGCTCGGGACTAGCGGGAGGGCCCCACGAGCAGTACTTC. Encoded protein: CASSSGLAGGPHEQYF.

The chain is built from TRBV20-1 and TRBJ1-1; D is uncertain. The V end lost 3 bases, the J end lost 6 bases, and 26 bases lay between the germline ends. There are 17 residues in the CDR3. Germline loops: CDR1 DFQATT, CDR2 SNEGSKA (reference sequence). In DNA, the CDR3 is TGCAGTGCTAGTCTTAGCACTTTAGGTCTATCCTACGCTGAAGCTTTCTTT. This sequence encodes CSASLSTLGLSYAEAFF.

The chain is built from TRBV29-1 and TRBJ1-2; D is ambiguous. Trimming pared 3 bases from V and 7 bases from J, leaving 3 bases between. Looked up from germline, CDR1 is SQVTM and CDR2 is ANQGSEA. This CDR3 is built from 9 residues. DNA for the CDR3: TGCAGCGTTGACGGTGGCTACACCTTC. Translated: CSVDGGYTF.

This clonotype has a count of ten or more. The chain couples TRBV4-2 to TRBJ1-2, with D perhaps matching TRBD1 (5 bases). V was pared by 1 base and J by 8 bases, with 11 bases between. CDR3 length: 13 residues. In germline, CDR1 is LGHNA, CDR2 YNFKEQ. CDR3 in DNA: TGTGCCAGCAGCCAAGTTGTTAGGGGAGGCTACACCTTC. Its translation is CASSQVVRGGYTF.

This clonotype was observed at least ten times. The V gene is TRBV7-2, the J gene TRBJ1-1; D is unclear. Looked up from germline, CDR1 is SGHTA and CDR2 is FQGNSA. Trimming removed 0 bases from V and 9 bases from J, with 11 bases in between. This CDR3 has 13 amino acids. The CDR3 reads CASSLAGEGQAFF. The CDR3 bases are TGTGCCAGCAGCTTAGCCGGGGAGGGTCAAGCTTTCTTT.

This clonotype was observed once. J is TRBJ1-4 and V is TRBV19; D may be TRBD1 (6 bases). CDR3 size: 15 residues. Trimming shortened V by 9 bases and J by 4 bases, and 18 bases separated the two germline ends. Germline CDR1 is LNHDA and CDR2 is SQIVND (reference sequence). The CDR3 region has the DNA TGTGCCAGCAGTTTCGGGGGGCAGGGTAATGAAAAACTGTTTTTT. Translated, it gives CASSFGGQGNEKLFF. Full variable domain (remainder filled in from reference TRBV19 and TRBJ1-4): DGGITQSPKYLFRKEGQNVTLSCEQNLNHDAMYWYRQDPGQGLRLIYYSQIVNDFQKGDIAEGYSVSREKKESFPLTVTSAQKNPTAFYLCASSFGGQGNEKLFFGSGTQLSVL.

This clonotype turned up a few times. The chain has TRBV6-1 and TRBJ1-1; no firm D call. The CDR3 contains 14 residues. Germline CDR1 is MNHNS and CDR2 is SASEGT. Trimming shortened V by 4 bases and J by 4 bases, and 13 bases separated the two germline ends. The CDR3 DNA reads TGTGCCAGCAGTGTCATAGGGATAGGCACTGAAGCTTTCTTT. Translating it yields CASSVIGIGTEAFF.

This clonotype was counted at least ten times. The chain has TRBV9 and TRBJ1-3; D is unclear. Trimming removed 2 bases from V and 2 bases from J, with 8 bases in between. CDR3 length: 14 residues. Germline CDR1 is SGDLS and CDR2 is YYNGEE. CDR3 sequence reads: CASSVTGAGNTIYF. In DNA, the CDR3 is TGTGCCAGCAGCGTTACCGGGGCTGGAAACACCATATATTTT.

This clonotype was picked up a small number of times. V and J are TRBV6-1 and TRBJ2-1; 8 bases align to TRBD2. The CDR3 extends over 17 amino acids. CDR1 and CDR2 from the germline V gene are MNHNS and SASEGT. The V gene end was trimmed by 2 bases and the J gene end by 1 base; junction bases not matched to a gene: 7. CDR3 coding DNA: TGTGCCAGCAGTGAAAAGGGCGGGGGGAGATCCTACAATGAGCAGTTCTTC. Protein sequence: CASSEKGGGRSYNEQFF.

This chain joins TRBV5-1 and TRBJ2-2, with TRBD2 matching 9 bases. V shed 0 bases, J shed 0 bases, and the junction held 0 bases outside the gene matches. This CDR3 is 16 amino acids long. The V gene's germline CDR1 is SGHRS and CDR2 YFSETQ. CDR3 protein: CASSLERGANTGELFF. In DNA form, the CDR3 reads TGCGCCAGCAGCTTGGAGCGGGGGGCGAACACCGGGGAGCTGTTTTTT.

The chain links TRBV6-2 or TRBV6-3 to TRBJ2-3; TRBD2 matches 8 bases. This CDR3 is 12 amino acids long. Germline V gives CDR1 MNHEY, CDR2 SVGEGT. V shed 6 bases and J 9 bases; nucleotides not matched to a gene: 5. The CDR3 DNA reads TGTGCCAGCAGACTCGGCGGGAGGACGCAGTATTTT. Translation: CASRLGGRTQYF.

This clonotype has at least ten counts. This chain's CDR3 is CASSLAGRGGLSSTDTQYF. Written as DNA, the CDR3 is TGTGCCAGCAGCTTAGCGGGGCGGGGGGGATTATCTAGCACAGATACGCAGTATTTT. This chain uses TRBV11-1 with TRBJ2-3; 9 bases map to TRBD2. The V and J ends lost 0 bases and 0 bases, in that order; junction bases with no gene match: 10. The V gene's germline CDR1 is SGHAT and CDR2 FQDESV (reference sequence). This CDR3 is 19 amino acids long. Together with reference TRBV11-1 and TRBJ2-3, the CDR3 gives the full variable domain: EAEVAQSPRYKITEKSQAVAFWCDPISGHATLYWYRQILGQGPELLVQFQDESVVDDSQLPKDRFSAERLKGVDSTLKIQPAELGDSAMYLCASSLAGRGGLSSTDTQYFGPGTRLTVL.

This clonotype occurred many times. The V call is TRBV6-5, the J call TRBJ1-2, with 8 bases lining up with TRBD1. V shed 2 bases and J 6 bases; nucleotides not matched to a gene: 2. Germline V lookup: CDR1 MNHEY, CDR2 SVGAGI. CDR3 length: 13 residues. CDR3 residues: CASSYPQGDGYTF. In nucleotides, the CDR3 is TGTGCCAGCAGTTACCCACAGGGGGATGGCTACACCTTC.